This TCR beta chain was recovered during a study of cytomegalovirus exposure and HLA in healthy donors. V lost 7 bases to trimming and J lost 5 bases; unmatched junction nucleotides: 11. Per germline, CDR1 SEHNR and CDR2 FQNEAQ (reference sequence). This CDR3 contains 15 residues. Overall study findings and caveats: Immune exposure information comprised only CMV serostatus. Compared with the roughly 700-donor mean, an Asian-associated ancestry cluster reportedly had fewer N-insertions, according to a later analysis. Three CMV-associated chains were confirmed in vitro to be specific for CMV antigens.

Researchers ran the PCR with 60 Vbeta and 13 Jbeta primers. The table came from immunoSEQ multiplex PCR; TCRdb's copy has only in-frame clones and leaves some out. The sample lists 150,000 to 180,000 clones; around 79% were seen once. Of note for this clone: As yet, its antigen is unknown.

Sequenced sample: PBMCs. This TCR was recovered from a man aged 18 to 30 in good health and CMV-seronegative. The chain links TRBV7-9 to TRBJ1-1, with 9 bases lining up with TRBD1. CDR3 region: CASTPGQGIGTEAFF. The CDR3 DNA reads TGTGCCAGCACCCCGGGACAGGGCATAGGGACTGAAGCTTTCTTT.